This TCR beta chain was observed in a study of technical replicates of blood from several donors. Data came from immunoSEQ multiplex PCR; TCRdb stores just in-frame clones and leaves some out. The sample consists of fewer than 85,000 clones, 96% of them appearing once. CDR1 is SGHRS and CDR2 is YFSETQ in the germline V gene. The ends were cut back, 2 bases at V and 1 base at J, with 14 bases in the middle. The CDR3 is 16 amino acids. What was sequenced was T cells isolated from PBMCs. The origin of this receptor is a human donor in good health. The J gene is TRBJ2-3, the V gene TRBV5-1, with D perhaps TRBD2 (6 bases). DNA of the CDR3: TGCGCCAGCAGCTTTCTTAGCGGAGGGGGCACAGATACGCAGTATTTT. It is translated as CASSFLSGGGTDTQYF.